The clone carrying this T cell receptor beta chain was counted only a few times. CDR3 size: 17 residues. CDR1 is SGHAT and CDR2 is FQNNGV in the germline V gene. Trimming removed 5 bases from V and 3 bases from J, with 17 bases in between. Here immunoSEQ multiplex PCR was the method, and the copy in TCRdb shows in-frame clones only, minus some. In the table there are about 220,000 clones, around 86% of which are singletons. The sample comes from a study of blood T cell repertoires in COVID-19. The chain carries TRBV11-2 and TRBJ2-6; D perhaps matches TRBD1 (5 bases). The clonotype originates from a young woman who had recovered from COVID-19. Sequencing was done on a sample of peripheral blood. CDR3 coding DNA: TGTGCCAGCAGCCTTCTTCACAGGCTGAGTGGGGCCAACGTCCTGACTTTC. Protein: CASSLLHRLSGANVLTF. Full variable domain (missing parts from reference TRBV11-2 and TRBJ2-6): EAGVAQSPRYKIIEKRQSVAFWCNPISGHATLYWYQQILGQGPKLLIQFQNNGVVDDSQLPKDRFSAERLKGVDSTLKIQPAKLEDSAVYLCASSLLHRLSGANVLTFGAGSRLTVL.